This record looks at one TCR beta chain sequence and its context. Its antigen is not yet known. No much larger clone is present one base from it, and per-base qualities are unavailable. The immunoSEQ Assay, a bias-controlled multiplex PCR, was used to amplify TCRbeta CDR3 regions from genomic DNA. The original pipeline was this. The number of nucleated cells in each sample was estimated by amplification of reference gene primers within the assay. Sequence reads were collapsed and filtered to measure the absolute abundance of every unique TCRbeta CDR3 rearrangement. For each sample, productive Simpson clonality was calculated by taking the square root of Simpson's diversity index across productive rearrangements. The table was pulled from immuneACCESS by TCRdb, which kept in-frame rearrangements only. Such tables lose some clones; where checked, under half of the loss comes from unresolved V genes, and the rest has no known cause. V and J calls and clone size follow that table, whereas D and trimming were derived from the DNA. The sample contains 100,000 to 140,000 clones, over 80% of them found a single time. 1% to 1.5% of the sample comes from the top ten.

Trimming accounts for 6 bases at V and 4 bases at J, while the number of junction bases matched to no gene is 10. The CDR3 runs 16 residues from the cysteine to the phenylalanine. The entry retains the CDR3 DNA only, 48 bases that are in frame from base 1. As encoded in the germline V gene, CDR1 is MDHEN while CDR2 is SYDVKM. Whole blood was collected in K2EDTA tubes by collaborating institutions according to the institutions' own protocols. For TCRbeta analysis, collaborators shipped samples in one of three forms: frozen whole blood, isolated PBMCs, or DNA extracted from either of those sample types. The entry originates in a study of blood T cell repertoires in COVID-19 (TCRdb year 2020). Background on the whole study: Collaborator samples came from the United States, Italy and Spain and covered acute and convalescent phases of COVID-19. The material from the prospective study consisted of cDNA or gDNA derived from T cells, B-cell-depleted T cells, or PBMCs. Subjects who had been exposed to COVID-19, were actively infected with it, or had recovered from it provided the deeply sampled blood TCRbeta repertoires that made up the dataset. The repertoires were released in a freely available public database meant as a resource for research on the immune response to SARS-CoV-2. Samples were obtained from the ongoing ImmuneRACE study (first 160 participants) and from 950 to 1,500 subjects provided by 6 global collaborators. A de-identified subject ID, COVID-19 status, age in years and sex were almost always included in the sample metadata. Where HLA class I and class II types were available, the types were taken from metadata supplied by the sample provider, not from assay-based typing. Overall study results and their limits: The amount of clinical and demographic metadata varied by source and participant and was provided uncurated.

The sequence derives from a woman aged 25 to 45 with acute or convalescent COVID-19. The sequencing input was peripheral blood. The rearrangement combines TRBV28 with TRBJ1-1; 11 central nucleotides agree with TRBD1. The CDR3 reads CASRLGTGGGTTEAFF. The DNA is TGTGCCAGCAGACTCGGGACAGGGGGGGGCACCACTGAAGCTTTCTTT.